A single sample gave rise to the 26 T cell receptor beta chains below, sequenced in a study of T-cell memory formation after mild COVID-19. TCRdb re-called the 5' RACE reads through MiXCR, storing one row per CDR3 protein. Of under 300,000 distinct CDR3 sequences listed, 8.5% to 9.5% were seen once; the top ten hold around 20%. Sequencing was done on a sample of PBMCs or a T cell subset sorted from them (not recorded which). The source is a man between 18 and 29 years old who had mild COVID-19 (a few samples of this study predate the infection). Cell type and time point are not known.

This clonotype has more than one count but fewer than ten. The rearrangement uses TRBV27 and TRBJ2-5; D is perhaps TRBD1 (5 bases). CDR3 length: 18 amino acids. Germline loops: CDR1 MNHEY, CDR2 SMNVEV (reference sequence). Deletions cut 4 bases from V and 0 bases from J, with 21 bases between. The CDR3 coding sequence is TGTGCCAGCAGTTCGTTACGCCGCTTCTCAGGGTACCAAGAGACCCAGTACTTC. This encodes CASSSLRRFSGYQETQYF.

In this sample, this clonotype turned up a few times. The chain couples TRBV29-1 to TRBJ2-1; no firm D call. Germline-derived CDR1 and CDR2 are SQVTM and ANQGSEA. The CDR3 is 14 residues long. Trimming cost V 6 bases and J 1 base, with 13 bases left between them. CDR3 in amino acids: CSVIDTFSYNEQFF. The CDR3, as DNA: TGCAGCGTAATAGACACCTTTTCCTACAATGAGCAGTTCTTC.

The V call is TRBV25-1, the J call TRBJ1-3, with 7 bases matching TRBD1. V lost 7 bases to trimming and J lost 0 bases; unmatched junction nucleotides: 9. Germline CDR1 MGHDK, CDR2 SYGVNS. This CDR3 contains 16 residues. This chain's CDR3 is CASIPPGTVSGNTIYF. The CDR3, as DNA: TGTGCCAGCATCCCTCCCGGGACAGTCTCTGGAAACACCATATATTTT.

This clonotype has more than one count but fewer than ten. The genes are TRBV6-2 or TRBV6-3 and TRBJ2-7; 8 bases fit TRBD2. There are 17 residues in the CDR3. CDR1 MNHEY and CDR2 SVGEGT come from the germline V gene. V lost 0 bases to trimming and J lost 5 bases; unmatched junction nucleotides: 12. The CDR3 here is CASSYSSSGGPLDEQYV. In nucleotides, the CDR3 is TGTGCCAGCAGTTACTCGAGCTCGGGGGGGCCTTTAGACGAGCAGTACGTC.

This chain joins TRBV7-2 and TRBJ2-2; no reliable D call. Trimming shortened V by 1 base and J by 4 bases, and 7 bases separated the two germline ends. The CDR3 is 14 residues long. Germline assignment: CDR1 SGHTA and CDR2 FQGNSA. The CDR3 region is CASSLVSITGELFF. Here the CDR3 DNA reads TGTGCCAGCAGCTTAGTTAGCATCACCGGGGAGCTGTTTTTT.

At least ten counts were recorded for this clonotype. J is TRBJ1-5 and V is TRBV15; D possibly corresponds to TRBD1 (5 bases). The V end was cut by 5 bases, the J end by 6 bases, with 17 bases between. Germline V gene lookup returns CDR1 LNHNV and CDR2 YYDKDF (reference sequence). This CDR3 contains 15 residues. The CDR3 sequence: CATSRAPSGGQPQHF. In nucleotides, the CDR3 is TGTGCCACCAGCCGAGCTCCTAGTGGGGGTCAGCCCCAGCATTTT.

In DNA, the CDR3 is TGCGCCAGCAGCCAAGTTTTAGGGGGGGCTCGCGTAGATACGCAGTATTTT. Its protein product is CASSQVLGGARVDTQYF. The rearrangement links TRBV4-1 to TRBJ2-3; TRBD2 might be the D (7 bases). Germline V gives CDR1 MGHRA, CDR2 YSYEKL. This CDR3 contains 17 residues. Trimming removed 1 base at V and 5 bases at J, with 19 bases between.

This clonotype was counted only a few times. V and J are TRBV11-2 and TRBJ1-4, with no clear D. The CDR3 covers 13 residues. The V gene's germline CDR1 is SGHAT and CDR2 FQNNGV. V lost 1 base, J lost 7 bases, and 7 bases lay in between. CDR3 nucleotide sequence: TGTGCCAGCAGCTTAGTCCTATTTGAAAAACTGTTTTTT. It specifies CASSLVLFEKLFF.

The V call is TRBV5-1, the J call TRBJ2-3; 7 bases are shared with TRBD1. The ends lost 5 bases at V and 4 bases at J; junction bases unmatched: 10. This CDR3 contains 15 residues. The germline V gene has CDR1 SGHRS and CDR2 YFSETQ. CDR3 sequence: CASRPDRILADTQYF. The CDR3 region has the DNA TGCGCCAGCAGACCGGACAGGATCCTCGCAGATACGCAGTATTTT.

In DNA form, the CDR3 reads TGTGCCAGCAGCTTAGAGGGGCCTGGGCAAGTTAATGAAAAACTGTTTTTT. It codes for CASSLEGPGQVNEKLFF. The chain is built from TRBV7-2 and TRBJ1-4; tentative D call: TRBD1 (5 bases). V shed 1 base and J shed 4 bases, with 16 bases lying between them. This CDR3 region has 17 residues. Germline values: CDR1 SGHTA, CDR2 FQGNSA. Filled out from reference TRBV7-2 and TRBJ1-4, the complete variable domain reads GAGVSQSPSNKVTEKGKDVELRCDPISGHTALYWYRQSLGQGLEFLIYFQGNSAPDKSGLPSDRFSAERTGGSVSTLTIQRTQQEDSAVYLCASSLEGPGQVNEKLFFGSGTQLSVL.

This clonotype was observed a few times. The chain carries TRBV9 and TRBJ2-7; 7 bases are a match to TRBD1. Trimming cost V 0 bases and J 2 bases; bases outside gene matches: 2. The CDR3 covers 14 residues. CDR1 is SGDLS and CDR2 is YYNGEE in the germline V gene. The CDR3 DNA reads as TGTGCCAGCAGCGTAGGACAGGGACCCTACGAGCAGTACTTC. It codes for CASSVGQGPYEQYF.

This clonotype was found a few times. V is TRBV10-3 and J is TRBJ2-1, with TRBD2 identical over 12 bases. The CDR3 runs to 15 residues. Germline V lookup: CDR1 ENHRY, CDR2 SYGVKD. The V segment lost 7 bases and the J segment 8 bases; nucleotides outside the gene matches: 9. The CDR3 coding sequence is TGTGCCATCACCCCCCTAGCGGGGGGGCAGGATGAGCAGTTCTTC. This gives the protein CAITPLAGGQDEQFF.

The chain combines TRBV15 with TRBJ2-3; D not resolved. The length of the CDR3 is 13 residues. V shed 0 bases and J shed 5 bases, with 6 bases lying between them. CDR1 and CDR2 from the germline V gene are LNHNV and YYDKDF (reference sequence). In DNA form, the CDR3 reads TGTGCCACCAGCAGAGATTTGGGAGATACGCAGTATTTT. This gives the protein CATSRDLGDTQYF. The full variable domain, rest sourced from reference TRBV15 and TRBJ2-3, is DAMVIQNPRYQVTQFGKPVTLSCSQTLNHNVMYWYQQKSSQAPKLLFHYYDKDFNNEADTPDNFQSRRPNTSFCFLDIRSPGLGDTAMYLCATSRDLGDTQYFGPGTRLTVL.

Only a few counts were recorded for this clonotype. The chain joins TRBV29-1 to TRBJ1-1; maybe TRBD1 (5 bases). Germline CDR1 reads SQVTM; CDR2 reads ANQGSEA. The CDR3 sequence is 13 residues long. The ends were cut back, 4 bases at V and 6 bases at J, with 15 bases in the middle. The CDR3 nucleotides are TGCAGCGTTGTTGCGGGGCTTGGAGCTGAAGCTTTCTTT. Amino acid sequence: CSVVAGLGAEAFF.

This clonotype was detected many times. The chain links TRBV12-3 or TRBV12-4 to TRBJ1-2; D is perhaps TRBD1 (6 bases). The CDR3 sequence is 14 residues long. V was trimmed by 3 bases and J by 7 bases, leaving 15 bases between them. DNA of the CDR3: TGTGCCAGCAGTTTTTCAGGCAGGGGAGGTGGCTACACCTTC. This encodes CASSFSGRGGGYTF.

In this sample, this clonotype turned up a few times. The V gene is TRBV20-1, the J gene TRBJ1-6, with a possible D match to TRBD1 (5 bases). The CDR3 has 13 residues. The germline V and J ends were trimmed by 4 bases and 4 bases, with 8 bases remaining between them. Germline V gene sequence: CDR1 DFQATT, CDR2 SNEGSKA (reference sequence). CDR3 nucleotide sequence: TGCAGTGCTACCGGGACTTATAATTCACCCCTCCACTTT. This translates into CSATGTYNSPLHF.

The chain has TRBV7-8 and TRBJ2-1; a possible D gene is TRBD1 (5 bases). This CDR3 is built from 14 residues. CDR1 and CDR2 from the germline V gene are SGHVS and FQNEAQ. Trimming left V 6 bases short and J 7 bases short, with 16 bases between. The chain's CDR3 is CASSRLGVGNEQFF. CDR3 DNA: TGTGCCAGCAGTCGCCTAGGGGTGGGGAATGAGCAGTTCTTC. Filled out from reference TRBV7-8 and TRBJ2-1, the complete variable domain reads GAGVSQSPRYKVAKRGQDVALRCDPISGHVSLFWYQQALGQGPEFLTYFQNEAQLDKSGLPSDRFFAERPEGSVSTLKIQRTQQEDSAVYLCASSRLGVGNEQFFGPGTRLTVL.

The gene calls are TRBV6-2 or TRBV6-3 and TRBJ2-7, with D possibly TRBD1 on 5 matching bases. Trimming shortened V by 6 bases and J by 2 bases, and 14 bases separated the two germline ends. The CDR3 totals 14 residues. Germline loops: CDR1 MNHEY, CDR2 SVGEGT. The CDR3 region is CASRPTGNTYEQYF. The CDR3 DNA reads as TGTGCCAGCAGACCCACAGGAAATACCTACGAGCAGTACTTC.

This clonotype occurred many times. V gene TRBV20-1 combines with J gene TRBJ2-7; no firm D call. CDR1 and CDR2 from the germline V gene are DFQATT and SNEGSKA (reference sequence). Trimming stripped 1 base from V and 0 bases from J, with 16 bases between. The CDR3 contains 16 residues. In nucleotides, the CDR3 is TGCAGTGCTAGAGCTGCCGTTGACGCTAGCTCCTACGAGCAGTACGTC. Translating gives CSARAAVDASSYEQYV.

This clonotype showed up just a few times. This may stem from a read error, because a much larger clone lies one nucleotide away. V is TRBV10-3 and J is TRBJ1-4; D not resolved. This CDR3 has 17 amino acids. V was cut by 0 bases and J by 7 bases, with 18 bases left in between. Germline V gene data show CDR1 as ENHRY and CDR2 as SYGVKD. The CDR3 spells CAISESTRHQWIEKLFF. In nucleotides, the CDR3 is TGTGCCATCAGTGAGTCGACGCGGCACCAGTGGATTGAAAAACTGTTTTTT.

This clonotype was seen many times. The chain uses TRBV6-5 and TRBJ2-3; 7 bases line up with TRBD2. This CDR3 is 15 amino acids long. Unmatched junction bases numbered 10, after V lost 6 bases and J lost 4 bases. Germline V gene data show CDR1 as MNHEY and CDR2 as SVGAGI. The DNA for the CDR3 is TGTGCCAGCAGACACACGGGGGGAGGCGCAGATACGCAGTATTTT. Translating gives CASRHTGGGADTQYF.

This clonotype has only a few counts. The genes are TRBV4-2 and TRBJ1-5, with D perhaps matching TRBD1 (5 bases). The CDR3 length is 16 residues. Germline V gene data show CDR1 as LGHNA and CDR2 as YNFKEQ. The V end was cut by 1 base, the J end by 1 base, with 11 bases between. CDR3 in amino acids: CASSQVGERSNQPQHF. The CDR3 coding sequence is TGTGCCAGCAGCCAAGTAGGGGAAAGAAGCAATCAGCCCCAGCATTTT.

This clonotype occurred a few times. CDR3 protein: CASSRIWGAGDSPLHF. The CDR3 region has the DNA TGTGCCAGCAGCCGAATTTGGGGGGCGGGAGACTCACCCCTCCACTTT. This chain uses TRBV5-8 with TRBJ1-6; TRBD1 is a possible D gene (6 bases). V lost 4 bases, J lost 10 bases, and 21 bases lay in between. The CDR3 is 16 residues long. CDR1 SGHTS and CDR2 YDEGEE come from the germline V gene.

This clonotype came up a few times. The chain uses TRBV11-2 and TRBJ2-5, with TRBD2 matching over 8 bases. In germline, CDR1 is SGHAT, CDR2 FQNNGV. There are 15 residues in the CDR3. V gave up 5 bases and J gave up 2 bases; unmatched junction bases: 7. CDR3 nucleotide sequence: TGTGCCAGCAGCCCCACTCCGGGGGGGCAAGAGACCCAGTACTTC. Translation: CASSPTPGGQETQYF.

This clonotype was seen only a few times. V usage is TRBV24-1 and J usage is TRBJ2-1; 13 bases are a match to TRBD2. Trimming cost V 3 bases and J 5 bases; bases outside gene matches: 9. The length of the CDR3 is 18 residues. Germline V gene sequence: CDR1 KGHDR, CDR2 SFDVKD. The CDR3: CATSDHMTSGGRNNEQFF. CDR3 nucleotide sequence: TGTGCCACCAGTGATCACATGACTAGCGGGGGGAGAAACAATGAGCAGTTCTTC.

This clonotype showed up just a few times. The V and J genes are TRBV11-2 and TRBJ2-6; possible D gene TRBD2, 6 bases. This CDR3 is built from 16 residues. Germline CDR1 SGHAT, CDR2 FQNNGV. Trimming stripped 5 bases from V and 0 bases from J, with 11 bases between. The CDR3 DNA reads TGTGCCAGCAGCCTCGGGGGTGTCTCTGGGGCCAACGTCCTGACTTTC. Amino acids: CASSLGGVSGANVLTF.